The sequence of this T cell receptor (beta chain) was determined in a study of T cell repertoires in cytomegalovirus infection. Study findings and constraints: Predominance within the ex vivo response was attributable to HLA-C-restricted CMV-specific TCR beta clonotypes.

Between the trimmed V and J ends, which lost 8 bases and 2 bases, there was a span of 9 bases. The CDR3 has 12 residues. CDR1 is SNHLY and CDR2 is FYNNEI in the germline V gene. MiXCR, run by TCRdb on the reads, gives a single entry per CDR3 protein. The sample lists a few hundred thousand distinct CDR3 sequences, roughly 16% occurring once. Concerning this clonotype itself: The antigen remains undetermined.

This chain uses TRBV2 with TRBJ1-2, with D unclear. The sample comprised PBMCs. The receptor was derived from a human donor in good health (CMV status not recorded). Some clones in this sample may be carry-over from other donors' samples. For the CDR3, the DNA is TGTGCCAGCCCGAGGGAGAACTATGGCTACACCTTC. Protein: CASPRENYGYTF.